This T cell receptor beta chain emerged from a study of control samples from healthy donors and cancer patients. The method was immunoSEQ multiplex PCR; TCRdb's version includes in-frame clones alone and lacks a portion of them. This sample has roughly 130,000 clones, with approximately 90% found just once. This CDR3 spans 13 amino acids. Looked up from germline, CDR1 is SGHTA and CDR2 is FQGTGA. V lost 6 bases and J lost 4; bases outside the gene matches: 4. The sequenced sample consisted of blood. The gene calls are TRBV7-3 and TRBJ2-3, with 7 bases matching TRBD2. This TCR came from a man aged 18 to 30 in good health. The CDR3 is CASSTSASDTQYF. The CDR3 DNA sequence: TGTGCCAGCAGTACTAGCGCGTCAGATACGCAGTATTTT.